These 25 T cell receptor beta chains were sequenced from one sample in a study of Ad26.COV2.S vaccination and SARS-CoV-2 variants. TCRdb's copy holds only in-frame clones and misses some; the assay was immunoSEQ multiplex PCR. The sample contains a few hundred thousand clones, around 86% of which appear only once. Indicated treatment: some 19 received Ad26.COV2.S at low or high dose, single or two shots; about 5 received placebo; per-sample allocation not given. Sample collection was performed on day 63 after the first vaccine or placebo injection. The material sequenced was peripheral blood, taken in a trial of Ad26.COV2.S vaccine versus placebo. Source of these receptors: a person between 18 and 65 years old who received the Ad26.COV2.S COVID-19 vaccine or a placebo.

The CDR3 here is CASHRGETEAFF. The CDR3 bases are TGTGCCAGTCACAGGGGGGAGACTGAAGCTTTCTTT. J is TRBJ1-1 and V is TRBV6-5; 8 bases fit TRBD1. The CDR3 has 12 residues. The germline V gene has CDR1 MNHEY and CDR2 SVGAGI. V shed 9 bases and J 5 bases; nucleotides not matched to a gene: 5.

The chain has TRBV27 and TRBJ2-1; D is tentatively TRBD1 or TRBD2 (6 bases each). Germline values: CDR1 MNHEY, CDR2 SMNVEV (reference sequence). The CDR3 spans 15 residues. Deletions cut 5 bases from V and 2 bases from J, with 13 bases between. The CDR3 protein is CASSPQGRTYNEQFF. The DNA for the CDR3 is TGTGCCAGCAGTCCTCAGGGGAGGACCTACAATGAGCAGTTCTTC.

This clone was detected only a few times. The chain uses TRBV19 and TRBJ1-6, with 9 bases that match TRBD1. The CDR3 has 15 residues. Germline trimming cut 5 bases from V and 7 bases from J; bases unmatched to any gene: 6. CDR1 is LNHDA, CDR2 SQIVND, per germline (reference sequence). The CDR3 nucleotides are TGTGCCAGTAGTTCCGGGACAGGGTGGAATTCACCCCTCCACTTT. Its translation is CASSSGTGWNSPLHF.

The chain joins TRBV25-1 to TRBJ2-2, with 9 bases that match TRBD2. The CDR3 totals 17 residues. Germline CDR1 MGHDK, CDR2 SYGVNS. V lost 1 base and J lost 3; bases outside the gene matches: 6. CDR3 in DNA: TGTGCCAGCAGTGAATCAAGGCTAGCGGGGTACACCGGGGAGCTGTTTTTT. Its translation: CASSESRLAGYTGELFF.

The V gene is TRBV6-5, the J gene TRBJ1-1; possibly TRBD1 for D (5 bases). Trimming removed 8 bases from V and 1 base from J, with 14 bases in between. This CDR3 is built from 14 residues. CDR1 MNHEY and CDR2 SVGAGI come from the germline V gene. The CDR3 is CASLPGLRNTEAFF. Written as DNA, the CDR3 is TGTGCCAGCCTGCCGGGGCTCCGGAACACTGAAGCTTTCTTT.

V is TRBV2 and J is TRBJ2-7, with D hard to call. Germline assignment: CDR1 SNHLY and CDR2 FYNNEI. V lost 5 bases and J 2 bases, leaving 1 base between the germline ends. This CDR3 contains 10 residues. This CDR3 reads CASSTYEQYF. For the CDR3, the DNA is TGTGCCAGCAGTACCTACGAGCAGTACTTC.

V usage is TRBV6-2 or TRBV6-3 and J usage is TRBJ2-2; D gene uncertain. The CDR3 runs to 14 residues. V was pared by 8 bases and J by 1 base, with 11 bases between. Germline V gene data show CDR1 as MNHEY and CDR2 as SVGEGT. CDR3 region: CASGLAWNTGELFF. The CDR3 DNA is TGTGCCAGCGGCCTGGCATGGAACACCGGGGAGCTGTTTTTT.

The chain is built from TRBV7-9 and TRBJ2-1; D might be TRBD2 (6 bases). Germline values: CDR1 SEHNR, CDR2 FQNEAQ (reference sequence). The CDR3 loop spans 15 amino acids. Trimming cost V 4 bases and J 0 bases, with 10 bases left between them. The CDR3 DNA is TGTGCCAGCAGCTCCCGGGGGAGCTCCTACAATGAGCAGTTCTTC. Translating it yields CASSSRGSSYNEQFF. Using reference TRBV7-9 and TRBJ2-1 for the parts outside the CDR3, the full variable domain is DTGVSQNPRHKITKRGQNVTFRCDPISEHNRLYWYRQTLGQGPEFLTYFQNEAQLEKSRLLSDRFSAERPKGSFSTLEIQRTEQGDSAMYLCASSSRGSSYNEQFFGPGTRLTVL.

V gene TRBV27 combines with J gene TRBJ1-4, with 7 bases aligning to TRBD1. The trim removed 6 bases at V and 4 bases at J, leaving 8 bases unmatched. This CDR3 is built from 15 residues. Germline V gene lookup returns CDR1 MNHEY and CDR2 SMNVEV (reference sequence). The CDR3, as DNA: TGTGCCAGCAGACCTTGGACAGGCCGTAATGAAAAACTGTTTTTT. Protein sequence: CASRPWTGRNEKLFF.

This chain's CDR3 is CASSLDSYRNTEAFF. CDR3 sequence (DNA): TGTGCCAGCAGCTTAGATAGTTACCGGAACACTGAAGCTTTCTTT. V usage is TRBV11-3 and J usage is TRBJ1-1, with D unclear. From germline, CDR1 is SGHNT and CDR2 YENEEA. V was shortened by 0 bases and J by 1 base, with 9 bases between the two germline ends. The CDR3 loop spans 15 amino acids.

This clone was seen only once. The rearrangement links TRBV13 to TRBJ2-3, with D perhaps TRBD1 (6 bases). V gave up 5 bases and J gave up 1 base, with 10 bases separating them. The CDR3 is made up of 14 amino acids. Germline CDR1 reads PRHDT; CDR2 reads FYEKMQ (reference sequence). The CDR3, as DNA: TGTGCCAGCAGCCCCCCAGGGGGCACAGATACGCAGTATTTT. It codes for CASSPPGGTDTQYF.

V gene TRBV12-3 or TRBV12-4 combines with J gene TRBJ1-6, with 7 bases aligning to TRBD1. J was trimmed by 9 bases and V by 7 bases; bases with no gene match: 6. This CDR3 spans 13 amino acids. CDR3 nucleotide sequence: TGTGCCAGCAACGAGGGGGCGAGTTCACCCCTCCACTTT. Its protein is CASNEGASSPLHF.

This chain links TRBV6-2 or TRBV6-3 with TRBJ2-7; 8 nucleotides line up with TRBD1. CDR3 length: 16 residues. The germline V gene encodes CDR1 MNHEY and CDR2 SVGEGT. V gave up 0 bases and J gave up 0 bases; unmatched junction bases: 4. The CDR3: CASSYSRQGASYEQYF. CDR3 nucleotide sequence: TGTGCCAGCAGTTACTCGAGGCAGGGGGCCTCCTACGAGCAGTACTTC.

This chain links TRBV29-1 with TRBJ1-1, with unresolved D. V lost 4 bases and J 7 bases, leaving 10 bases between the germline ends. Per the germline V gene, CDR1 is SQVTM and CDR2 is ANQGSEA. The length of the CDR3 is 11 residues. The CDR3 DNA reads TGCAGCGTTGGAAGACGGATTGAAGCTTTCTTT. Translating it yields CSVGRRIEAFF.

The rearrangement links TRBV18 to TRBJ1-5; D perhaps matches TRBD1 (5 bases). The CDR3 is 14 amino acids. Germline lookup yields CDR1 KGHSH and CDR2 LQKENI. Trimming cost V 6 bases and J 4 bases, with 13 bases left between them. The DNA of the CDR3 is TGTGCCAGCTCCCAGATGGACACAAATCAGCCCCAGCATTTT. Its protein is CASSQMDTNQPQHF. Filled out from reference TRBV18 and TRBJ1-5, the complete variable domain reads NAGVMQNPRHLVRRRGQEARLRCSPMKGHSHVYWYRQLPEEGLKFMVYLQKENIIDESGMPKERFSAEFPKEGPSILRIQQVVRGDSAAYFCASSQMDTNQPQHFGDGTRLSIL.

The chain is built from TRBV3-1 (or the pseudogene TRBV3-2) and TRBJ1-1; the D gene is possibly TRBD1 (6 bases). V dropped 4 bases and J dropped 0 bases, with 12 bases sitting between them. This CDR3 has 15 residues. Looked up from germline, CDR1 is LGHDT and CDR2 is YNNKEL (reference sequence). The chain's CDR3 is CASSRTDSLNTEAFF. CDR3 nucleotide sequence: TGTGCCAGCAGCCGAACGGACAGTTTGAACACTGAAGCTTTCTTT.

This clone was seen a few times. The genes are TRBV12-5 and TRBJ1-5; D gene unclear. The CDR3 runs 16 residues. Per the germline V gene, CDR1 is LGHNT and CDR2 is FRNRAP. V was clipped by 0 bases and J by 3 bases, with 12 bases between them. This CDR3 is CASGLVTGRTNQPQHF. Written as DNA, the CDR3 is TGTGCTAGTGGTTTGGTGACGGGGAGGACCAATCAGCCCCAGCATTTT.

This clone was observed at least ten times. The junction departs from the called germline gene at one end, perhaps through a read error. This chain joins TRBV5-1 and TRBJ2-1, with D maybe TRBD1 (5 bases). The CDR3 extends over 13 amino acids. CDR1 and CDR2 (germline): SGHRS, YFSETQ. The CDR3 DNA reads TGCGCCAGCAGCTTGGAGGCAGAAGGGGATCAGGTCTTC. It encodes CASSLEAEGDQVF.

The chain employs TRBV5-3 and TRBJ2-1; no firm D call. TRBV5-3 is an ORF, and what it does is uncertain. The CDR3 loop spans 17 amino acids. The V gene lost 4 bases and the J gene lost 1 base, with 18 bases spanning the gap. CDR3 protein: CARSLLDHPRSYNEQFF. The CDR3 bases are TGTGCCAGAAGCCTTCTGGACCACCCTCGGTCCTACAATGAGCAGTTCTTC.

This chain uses TRBV29-1 with TRBJ2-1; no clear D. CDR1 is SQVTM, CDR2 ANQGSEA, per germline. The CDR3 has 12 amino acids. The germline V and J ends were trimmed by 2 bases and 4 bases, with 6 bases remaining between them. The CDR3 loop reads CSVETAYNEQFF. The CDR3 region has the DNA TGCAGCGTTGAAACGGCTTACAATGAGCAGTTCTTC.

Comments on this clone: At the DNA level, this CDR3 is encoded by other sequences in the same sample as well. The rearrangement links TRBV19 to TRBJ1-6; tentatively, D is TRBD1 (5 bases). CDR1 is LNHDA and CDR2 is SQIVND in the germline V gene (reference sequence). CDR3 length: 16 residues. Trimming shortened V by 5 bases and J by 0 bases, and 11 bases separated the two germline ends. DNA for the CDR3: TGTGCCAGTAGTCGGGACTCGAGCTCCTATAATTCACCCCTCCACTTT. Protein product: CASSRDSSSYNSPLHF.

This chain uses TRBV15 with TRBJ1-5, with D unclear. Germline V CDR1 and CDR2: LNHNV, YYDKDF (reference sequence). The CDR3 contains 16 residues. With 0 bases removed from V and 4 bases from J, the gap between germline ends came to 13 bases. CDR3 region: CATSRDGSRGNQPQHF. The CDR3 nucleotides read TGTGCCACCAGCAGAGACGGTTCCCGGGGTAATCAGCCCCAGCATTTT.

The rearrangement joins TRBV4-1 to TRBJ1-1; D is unresolved. Trimming left V 4 bases short and J 3 bases short, with 12 bases between. This CDR3 comprises 14 residues. CDR1 is MGHRA, CDR2 YSYEKL, per germline. The CDR3 sequence: CASSLRTDYTEAFF. CDR3 coding DNA: TGCGCCAGCAGCCTTCGGACGGATTACACTGAAGCTTTCTTT.

The gene calls are TRBV6-6 and TRBJ1-1, with D perhaps matching TRBD1 (6 bases). Trimming left V 6 bases short and J 10 bases short, with 21 bases between. CDR3 length: 14 amino acids. CDR1 MNHNY and CDR2 SVGAGI come from the germline V gene (reference sequence). CDR3 amino acids: CASSSGGLITGAFF. The CDR3 coding sequence is TGTGCCAGCAGCTCCGGGGGGCTCATAACAGGAGCTTTCTTT.

The chain links TRBV18 to TRBJ1-4, with D perhaps matching TRBD1 (6 bases). V lost 4 bases to trimming and J lost 10 bases, with 19 bases between them. CDR1 and CDR2 (germline): KGHSH, LQKENI. This CDR3 is 15 amino acids long. Here the CDR3 DNA reads TGTGCCAGCTCACTCCAAGGGGACACTGGGGGAAAACTGTTTTTT. It is translated as CASSLQGDTGGKLFF.